Each of the 18 T cell receptor beta chains below was sequenced from the same sample in a study of T-cell memory formation after mild COVID-19. TCRdb reprocessed the 5' RACE reads via MiXCR and lists one record per CDR3 protein. This table holds 85,000 to 130,000 distinct CDR3 sequences, 11% found once. Sequenced: PBMCs or a T cell subset sorted from them (not recorded which). Receptors originate from a man between 18 and 29 years old who had mild COVID-19 (a few samples of this study predate the infection). Cell type and time point are not known.

In this sample, this clonotype turned up a few times. The chain links TRBV11-2 to TRBJ2-5; maybe TRBD1 (5 bases). CDR3 size: 14 residues. V lost 5 bases to trimming and J lost 5 bases, with 15 bases between them. The germline CDR1 and CDR2 sequences are SGHAT and FQNNGV. The DNA for the CDR3 is TGTGCCAGCAGCCCCACCTCAGGGCGGGAGACCCAGTACTTC. Translated: CASSPTSGRETQYF.

The chain is built from TRBV7-9 and TRBJ1-4; D not resolved. Trimming pared 5 bases from V and 1 base from J, leaving 11 bases between. The CDR3 extends over 15 amino acids. Germline CDR1 SEHNR, CDR2 FQNEAQ (reference sequence). The CDR3 bases are TGTGCCAGCAGCCCCAACACCTTAACTAATGAAAAACTGTTTTTT. The encoded protein is CASSPNTLTNEKLFF.

This clonotype was counted at least ten times. This chain joins TRBV7-9 and TRBJ2-5; TRBD2 agrees at 8 bases. The CDR3 is made up of 13 amino acids. Germline loops: CDR1 SEHNR, CDR2 FQNEAQ (reference sequence). The J segment lost 7 bases and the V segment lost 4 bases, leaving 5 bases of the junction unmatched. The CDR3 sequence: CASSSGLEGTQYF. In DNA, the CDR3 is TGTGCCAGCAGCTCGGGACTAGAAGGGACCCAGTACTTC.

This clonotype showed up many times. The chain is built from TRBV12-3 or TRBV12-4 and TRBJ1-2; no clear D. Between the trimmed V and J ends, which lost 4 bases and 8 bases, there was a span of 8 bases. This CDR3 has 11 residues. DNA of the CDR3: TGTGCCAGCAGTTCTGGGTACGGCTACACCTTC. It encodes CASSSGYGYTF.

V usage is TRBV27 and J usage is TRBJ1-4; TRBD1 aligns across 7 bases. Germline CDR1 and CDR2: MNHEY and SMNVEV (reference sequence). The CDR3 loop spans 15 amino acids. With V trimmed by 7 bases and J by 5 bases, 10 bases remained unmatched. The CDR3 is CASKYLGQENEKLFF. The CDR3 DNA sequence: TGTGCCAGCAAGTATCTCGGACAGGAAAATGAAAAACTGTTTTTT.

This chain uses TRBV19 with TRBJ1-2; TRBD1 aligns across 11 bases. This CDR3 spans 15 amino acids. Germline loops: CDR1 LNHDA, CDR2 SQIVND (reference sequence). With V trimmed by 6 bases and J by 2 bases, 5 bases remained unmatched. The DNA of the CDR3 is TGTGCCAGTAGCCCGGACAGGGGGCTAAACTATGGCTACACCTTC. Translated, it gives CASSPDRGLNYGYTF.

This clonotype was picked up many times. The chain is built from TRBV9 and TRBJ1-1, with a tentative D call TRBD1 (6 bases). Germline loops: CDR1 SGDLS, CDR2 YYNGEE. Deletions cut 3 bases from V and 1 base from J, with 7 bases between. The CDR3 totals 13 residues. Written as DNA, the CDR3 is TGTGCCAGCAGCGAGGGGGGGAACACTGAAGCTTTCTTT. Translating it yields CASSEGGNTEAFF.

This clonotype showed up just a few times. The V gene is TRBV6-2 or TRBV6-3, the J gene TRBJ2-5; 8 bases agree with TRBD1. CDR3 length equals 13 residues. CDR1 is MNHEY and CDR2 is SVGEGT in the germline V gene. V was clipped by 2 bases and J by 5 bases; unmatched bases: 1. For the CDR3, the DNA is TGTGCCAGCAGTTACAGGGACAGGGAGACCCAGTACTTC. Protein: CASSYRDRETQYF.

This clonotype was seen a handful of times. The chain links TRBV29-1 to TRBJ2-7; D might be TRBD1 or TRBD2, each matching 5 bases. Germline-derived CDR1 and CDR2 are SQVTM and ANQGSEA. Trimming shortened V by 4 bases and J by 0 bases, and 19 bases separated the two germline ends. This CDR3 contains 16 residues. CDR3 in DNA: TGCAGCGTTGTCTTTTCGACCGGGACGGGCTCCTACGAGCAGTACTTC. Residues: CSVVFSTGTGSYEQYF.

The J gene is TRBJ2-3, the V gene TRBV7-9, with D unclear. Germline V gene lookup returns CDR1 SEHNR and CDR2 FQNEAQ (reference sequence). The ends were cut back, 2 bases at V and 3 bases at J, with 15 bases in the middle. CDR3 length equals 16 residues. The CDR3 nucleotides read TGTGCCAGCAGCTTATCTAGTGGTGGTTGGACAGATACGCAGTATTTT. Encoded protein: CASSLSSGGWTDTQYF.

The chain employs TRBV6-6 and TRBJ2-3, with D unclear. The germline CDR1 and CDR2 sequences are MNHNY and SVGAGI (reference sequence). The CDR3 has 13 residues. V was clipped by 8 bases and J by 2 bases, with 11 bases between them. The DNA of the CDR3 is TGTGCCAGCTCTCGGGTGGTCACAGATACGCAGTATTTT. Residues: CASSRVVTDTQYF.

The J gene is TRBJ2-5, the V gene TRBV29-1; D not certain. Trimming pared 3 bases from V and 2 bases from J, leaving 7 bases between. CDR3 length equals 12 residues. Germline lookup yields CDR1 SQVTM and CDR2 ANQGSEA. DNA of the CDR3: TGCAGCGTTGAGGGGTCGCAAGAGACCCAGTACTTC. Translating gives CSVEGSQETQYF.

The chain employs TRBV2 and TRBJ2-1; no reliable D call. CDR1 SNHLY and CDR2 FYNNEI come from the germline V gene. Trimming cost V 7 bases and J 5 bases, with 9 bases left between them. This CDR3 region has 12 residues. In nucleotides, the CDR3 is TGTGCCAGCATTGGTTTGGACAATGAGCAGTTCTTC. It is translated as CASIGLDNEQFF.

This rearrangement joins TRBV24-1 to TRBJ2-2; tentative D call: TRBD1 (6 bases). The CDR3 totals 14 residues. The V gene's germline CDR1 is KGHDR and CDR2 SFDVKD. Deletions cut 3 bases from V and 6 bases from J, with 10 bases between. In DNA, the CDR3 is TGTGCCACCAGTGATACGAACAGGGCCGGGGAGCTGTTTTTT. As protein: CATSDTNRAGELFF.

V and J are TRBV28 and TRBJ2-1; a possible D gene is TRBD1 (6 bases). Trimming pared 6 bases from V and 2 bases from J, leaving 14 bases between. Germline assignment: CDR1 MDHEN and CDR2 SYDVKM. The CDR3 is 15 amino acids. The CDR3 sequence is CASSSTGRTYNEQFF. The DNA for the CDR3 is TGTGCCAGCAGCAGCACAGGGCGGACCTACAATGAGCAGTTCTTC.

The CDR3 bases are TGTGCCAGCAGCGTATCCGGGACTAGCGGGGGGTCCTCCTACAATGAGCAGTTCTTC. This sequence encodes CASSVSGTSGGSSYNEQFF. J is TRBJ2-1 and V is TRBV9; 15 bases map to TRBD2. Germline-derived CDR1 and CDR2 are SGDLS and YYNGEE. V lost 1 base and J lost 0; bases outside the gene matches: 5. This CDR3 contains 19 residues.

Points on this clonotype: The conserved phenylalanine or tryptophan is not found at the CDR3 terminus, so this likely reflects a read error. The DNA is left out, because the CDR3 cannot be placed on it with certainty; the CDR3 is given as TCRdb lists it. V is TRBV21-1 and J is TRBJ2-1; the table's D call, TRBD2, was not checked against the DNA. TRBV21-1 is deemed a pseudogene. The CDR3 region is 9 residues in length, termini included. CDR3 sequence reads: CAIEGSGLD.

This clonotype has more than one count but fewer than ten. This sequence joins TRBV5-1 and TRBJ2-7; D ambiguous. The ends were cut back, 3 bases at V and 5 bases at J, with 9 bases in the middle. The CDR3 is 12 amino acids. Germline V gene data show CDR1 as SGHRS and CDR2 as YFSETQ. The CDR3 DNA follows: TGCGCCAGCAGCTGGGGATCTCACGAGCAGTACTTC. Protein: CASSWGSHEQYF.